This T cell receptor beta chain was sequenced in a study of blood T cell repertoires in COVID-19. Study at large: Collection of acute and convalescent COVID-19 samples took place in the United States, Italy and Spain.

In the authors' methods: Amplification from reference gene primers served as the basis for estimated nucleated cell counts. Assay: immunoSEQ multiplex PCR; the TCRdb copy retains only in-frame clones and omits some. V, J and clone size are those of that table, while D and trimming were read from the DNA. The table shows 300,000 to 350,000 clones, with over 80% occurring only once. The age range of participants was about 18 to 90 years, with residence in under 25 US areas. Assignments of participants to cohorts depended upon their own reported clinical history. Sequenced: PBMCs or T cells enriched from blood (not recorded which). The TCR originated in a woman aged 18-35 years who had recovered from COVID-19.

CDR3: CASSQDGGTANEKLFF. DNA of the CDR3: TGTGCCAGCAGCCAAGATGGGGGCACGGCTAATGAAAAACTGTTTTTT. The chain employs TRBV14 and TRBJ1-4, with D maybe TRBD1 (6 bases). The CDR3 is made up of 16 amino acids. Per germline, CDR1 SGHDN and CDR2 FVKESK. V lost 0 bases and J 3 bases, leaving 11 bases between the germline ends. The full variable domain, completed using reference TRBV14 and TRBJ1-4, is EAGVTQFPSHSVIEKGQTVTLRCDPISGHDNLYWYRRVMGKEIKFLLHFVKESKQDESGMPNNRFLAERTGGTYSTLKVQPAELEDSGVYFCASSQDGGTANEKLFFGSGTQLSVL.